This TCR beta chain was captured in a study of blood T cell repertoires in COVID-19 (dated by TCRdb to between 2020 and 2021). With regard to the full study: Samples covering the acute and convalescent phases of COVID-19 were provided by collaborators in the United States, Italy and Spain. The material from the prospective study consisted of cDNA or gDNA derived from T cells, B-cell-depleted T cells, or PBMCs. The dataset comprised deeply sampled blood TCRbeta repertoires from subjects exposed to, actively infected with, or recovered from COVID-19. A freely available public database, intended as a resource for researchers studying the immune response to SARS-CoV-2, is where the repertoires were released. The samples were drawn from the first 160 participants of the ongoing ImmuneRACE study and from 1,254 subjects provided by 6 global collaborators. A de-identified subject ID, COVID-19 status, age in years and sex were almost always included in the sample metadata. HLA class I and class II types, where available, came from metadata supplied by the sample provider rather than from assay-based typing.

In regard to this clone: Which antigen it targets is not known. No much larger clonotype is one base removed from it; base qualities were not supplied.

TCRbeta CDR3 regions were amplified from genomic DNA using the immunoSEQ Assay, a bias-controlled multiplex PCR. In the original analysis: The number of nucleated cells in each sample was estimated by amplification of reference gene primers within the assay. To quantify the absolute abundance of each unique TCRbeta CDR3 rearrangement, sequence reads were collapsed and filtered. Productive Simpson clonality was computed per sample as the square root of Simpson's diversity index over productive rearrangements. The table was pulled from immuneACCESS by TCRdb, which kept in-frame rearrangements only. Such tables lose some clones; where checked, under half of the loss comes from unresolved V genes, and the rest has no known cause. D and trimming were read from the DNA, whereas the V and J calls and clone size are those reported in that table. The sample table shows a few hundred thousand clones, and 80% to 95% are seen once. Of the sample, more than 0.85% is held by the ten largest clones.

CDR1 and CDR2 are read off the germline V gene (reference sequence) as LGHDT and YNNKEL. Relative to germline, V is 2 bases shorter and J is 0 bases shorter, with 8 bases between their ends. The CDR3 sequence holds 15 residues, the cysteine and phenylalanine included. CDR3 DNA only is kept here, 45 bases in frame from base 1. Participants in the prospective study were enrolled through a virtual design, were aged roughly 18 to 100 years, and lived in approximately 25 United States geographic areas. Cohort assignment in the prospective study relied on participant-reported clinical history from a screening survey and a study questionnaire. Exposed participants had been in contact, within 2 weeks of entering the study, with a person who had a PCR-confirmed or clinician-diagnosed case of COVID-19. Each participant in the prospective study had whole blood, serum and a nasopharyngeal or oropharyngeal swab collected by mobile phlebotomists. Over an approximately 2-month period, participants in the prospective study had the option of providing additional blood draws and questionnaires. Prospective study blood samples were shipped either frozen or at room temperature before DNA extraction.

Overall study results and their limits: The amount of clinical and demographic metadata varied by source and participant and was provided uncurated.

The chain uses TRBV3-1 (or the pseudogene TRBV3-2) and TRBJ2-4; the D gene is perhaps TRBD2, on 5 matching bases. The sample consisted of PBMCs or T cells enriched from blood (not recorded which). This clonotype was obtained from a woman between 35 and 50 years old who had been exposed to COVID-19. This receptor has the CDR3 CASSQPGLAKNIQYF. Here is the DNA: TGTGCCAGCAGCCAACCCGGACTAGCCAAAAACATTCAGTACTTC.